This TCR beta chain was sequenced for a study of PD-1 blockade in classical Hodgkin lymphoma. CDR3 length: 16 residues. The V and J ends lost 3 bases and 5 bases respectively, with 16 bases between them. Germline CDR1 reads LNHDA; CDR2 reads SQIVND (reference sequence). Time point in this sample: newly diagnosed, previously untreated cHL patient sample. By magnetic negative selection, CD4+ T cells were purified from thawed PBMCs. The authors used newly diagnosed, untreated classical Hodgkin lymphoma PBMCs as comparison. A remark on this clone: Its target is unknown.

Study conclusions and caveats: As was reported, newly diagnosed patients showed lower baseline TCR diversity than healthy donors did. The origin of the repertoire differences remains undefined, with disease activity or prior therapy as possible causes.

TCRdb's copy holds only in-frame clones and misses some; the assay was immunoSEQ multiplex PCR. The sample includes 20,000 to 25,000 clones, more than 90% seen only once; the top ten take 0.41%. This receptor was identified in a human donor with classical Hodgkin lymphoma. The chain uses TRBV19 and TRBJ2-2, with unresolved D. Sequencing was done on a sample of CD4+ T cells from blood. The CDR3 DNA reads as TGTGCCAGTAGTATGGACCCCCCCCTGTGGACCGGGGAGCTGTTTTTT. This translates into CASSMDPPLWTGELFF.